These 25 T cell receptor beta chains came from one sample sequenced in a study of T cells in Graves' hyperthyroidism and ophthalmopathy. TCR beta CDR3 sequences were amplified from RNA transcripts. A set of HTBI primers served as the primers for a first-round RT-PCR of the TCR CDR3. TCRdb re-derived calls from the multiplex PCR reads in MiXCR, one entry per CDR3 protein. This sample has approximately 640,000 distinct CDR3 sequences, with 16% found just once. Sequenced material: blood. Source of these receptors: a woman younger than 45 with Graves' hyperthyroidism.

This clonotype was seen a few times. The chain links TRBV6-5 to TRBJ2-7; D is possibly TRBD2 (6 bases). Deletions cut 0 bases from V and 7 bases from J, with 10 bases between. The CDR3 has 13 amino acids. CDR1 is MNHEY and CDR2 is SVGAGI in the germline V gene. CDR3 nucleotides: TGTGCCAGCAGTTACTCGAGCGGGTTAGAGCAGTACTTC. Protein: CASSYSSGLEQYF.

About this clonotype itself: Given a much more abundant clone one base away, this may be a read error. The chain uses TRBV11-2 and TRBJ1-1, with TRBD1 as a possible D gene (6 bases). Looked up from germline, CDR1 is SGHAT and CDR2 is FQNNGV. Trimming removed 2 bases from V and 1 base from J, with 11 bases in between. The CDR3 loop spans 15 amino acids. CDR3 sequence: CASSLRTVTNTEAFF. The CDR3 coding sequence is TGTGCCAGCAGCTTACGGACAGTAACGAACACTGAAGCTTTCTTT.

In its sample, this clonotype was seen many times. The gene calls are TRBV7-6 and TRBJ1-2; D is unresolved. V lost 3 bases, J lost 1 base, and 18 bases lay in between. In germline, CDR1 is SGHVS, CDR2 FNYEAQ. This CDR3 has 17 amino acids. CDR3 loop: CASSFLSGAGSNYGYTF. CDR3 nucleotides: TGTGCCAGCAGCTTTTTGTCGGGAGCAGGAAGTAACTATGGCTACACCTTC.

This clonotype was counted many times. The chain employs TRBV20-1 and TRBJ2-1; 9 positions agree with TRBD2. Germline CDR1 reads DFQATT; CDR2 reads SNEGSKA (reference sequence). This CDR3 is 15 amino acids long. The junction had 6 bases not matched to a gene; V was cut back by 0 bases and J by 6 bases. CDR3 nucleotide sequence: TGCAGTGCTAGAGATCTAGCGGGAAGGTTCAATGAGCAGTTCTTC. Translation: CSARDLAGRFNEQFF.

The chain links TRBV7-9 to TRBJ2-1, with D possibly TRBD1 on 6 matching bases. Germline V gene data show CDR1 as SEHNR and CDR2 as FQNEAQ (reference sequence). This CDR3 has 16 amino acids. The V end was cut by 0 bases, the J end by 0 bases, with 9 bases between. The DNA for the CDR3 is TGTGCCAGCAGCTTAGCACAGGGCAGCTCCTACAATGAGCAGTTCTTC. The encoded protein is CASSLAQGSSYNEQFF. The full variable domain, in which reference TRBV7-9 and TRBJ2-1 provide the parts outside the CDR3, is DTGVSQNPRHKITKRGQNVTFRCDPISEHNRLYWYRQTLGQGPEFLTYFQNEAQLEKSRLLSDRFSAERPKGSFSTLEIQRTEQGDSAMYLCASSLAQGSSYNEQFFGPGTRLTVL.

This rearrangement joins TRBV19 to TRBJ1-2; D is perhaps TRBD1 (6 bases). The CDR3 spans 14 residues. With 4 bases removed from V and 2 bases from J, the gap between germline ends came to 11 bases. CDR1 and CDR2 (germline): LNHDA, SQIVND (reference sequence). As DNA, the CDR3 is TGTGCCAGTAGTAGGGACAAAAGAAACTATGGCTACACCTTC. This codes for CASSRDKRNYGYTF. Combining the CDR3 with reference TRBV19 and TRBJ1-2 gives the whole variable domain DGGITQSPKYLFRKEGQNVTLSCEQNLNHDAMYWYRQDPGQGLRLIYYSQIVNDFQKGDIAEGYSVSREKKESFPLTVTSAQKNPTAFYLCASSRDKRNYGYTFGSGTRLTVV.

V is TRBV20-1 and J is TRBJ2-5; the D gene is possibly TRBD2 (6 bases). Per the germline V gene, CDR1 is DFQATT and CDR2 is SNEGSKA (reference sequence). This CDR3 is 17 amino acids long. V was shortened by 1 base and J by 4 bases, with 22 bases between the two germline ends. This CDR3 reads CSARGFIGRPEGETQYF. The CDR3 DNA is TGCAGTGCTAGAGGCTTTATCGGTAGACCGGAGGGAGAGACCCAGTACTTC.

This clonotype showed up just a few times. The chain couples TRBV2 to TRBJ2-1; 13 bases match TRBD2. V dropped 7 bases and J dropped 10; count of bases not matched to a gene: 7. Germline CDR1 reads SNHLY; CDR2 reads FYNNEI. This CDR3 is built from 14 residues. The CDR3 spells CASKGLAGAREQFF. The CDR3, as DNA: TGTGCCAGCAAAGGACTAGCGGGAGCGCGAGAGCAGTTCTTC.

The table lists this clonotype with many counts. A much larger clonotype is one base distant, so this may be a read error. V usage is TRBV28 and J usage is TRBJ2-5; TRBD1 is a possible D gene (6 bases). The CDR3 has 13 amino acids. Germline V gene data show CDR1 as MDHEN and CDR2 as SYDVKM. The ends were cut back, 7 bases at V and 5 bases at J, with 14 bases in the middle. The CDR3 bases are TGTGCCAGCACCTCTAACGACAGGGAGACCCAGTACTTC. Translating it yields CASTSNDRETQYF.

This clonotype has at least ten counts. CDR3 DNA: TGTGCCAGCAGTTACGGATCGGTTCCCCTTTACGAGCAGTACTTC. Its protein product is CASSYGSVPLYEQYF. The V call is TRBV6-5, the J call TRBJ2-7; D uncertain. CDR3 length equals 15 residues. Trimming left V 2 bases short and J 4 bases short, with 15 bases between. Per germline, CDR1 MNHEY and CDR2 SVGAGI.

The chain is built from TRBV7-9 and TRBJ2-3, with a possible D match to TRBD2 (6 bases). V gave up 5 bases and J gave up 2 bases, with 17 bases separating them. The CDR3 sequence is 16 residues long. Germline V gene sequence: CDR1 SEHNR, CDR2 FQNEAQ (reference sequence). CDR3 sequence reads: CASSRRQSGYTDTQYF. The CDR3 nucleotides read TGTGCCAGCAGCCGACGACAAAGCGGGTACACAGATACGCAGTATTTT. Full variable domain (rest looked up from reference TRBV7-9 and TRBJ2-3): DTGVSQNPRHKITKRGQNVTFRCDPISEHNRLYWYRQTLGQGPEFLTYFQNEAQLEKSRLLSDRFSAERPKGSFSTLEIQRTEQGDSAMYLCASSRRQSGYTDTQYFGPGTRLTVL.

V is TRBV9 and J is TRBJ1-6; D is perhaps TRBD1 (6 bases). Trimming removed 4 bases at V and 8 bases at J, with 19 bases between. CDR1 is SGDLS, CDR2 YYNGEE, per germline. The CDR3 loop spans 16 amino acids. The CDR3 region has the DNA TGTGCCAGCAGCCCGAGCGGGACACCGTGGGATTCACCCCTCCACTTT. It yields the protein CASSPSGTPWDSPLHF. The complete variable domain, with remaining parts taken from reference TRBV9 and TRBJ1-6, reads DSGVTQTPKHLITATGQRVTLRCSPRSGDLSVYWYQQSLDQGLQFLIQYYNGEERAKGNILERFSAQQFPDLHSELNLSSLELGDSALYFCASSPSGTPWDSPLHFGNGTRLTVT.

This clonotype was seen at least ten times. V is TRBV18 and J is TRBJ1-1; D not certain. V was cut by 4 bases and J by 0 bases, with 18 bases left in between. Germline CDR1 and CDR2: KGHSH and LQKENI. The CDR3 length is 17 residues. In DNA, the CDR3 is TGTGCCAGCTCACACGGGCCAGTTAGCTACATGAACACTGAAGCTTTCTTT. Its protein is CASSHGPVSYMNTEAFF.

J is TRBJ1-4 and V is TRBV18, with 10 bases identical to TRBD1. Germline CDR1 reads KGHSH; CDR2 reads LQKENI. Trimming at V came to 3 bases and at J to 2 bases, leaving 3 bases not matched to a gene. CDR3 length equals 16 residues. The CDR3 region is CASSPGQGGTNEKLFF. The CDR3 bases are TGTGCCAGCTCACCCGGACAGGGGGGTACTAATGAAAAACTGTTTTTT.

The chain couples TRBV7-3 to TRBJ2-3; D perhaps matches TRBD2 (5 bases). Germline V gene data show CDR1 as SGHTA and CDR2 as FQGTGA. The CDR3 sequence is 17 residues long. V lost 5 bases and J 0 bases, leaving 18 bases between the germline ends. The CDR3 is CASSRTGQKPSTDTQYF. In DNA form, the CDR3 reads TGTGCCAGCAGCCGGACTGGGCAAAAACCTAGCACAGATACGCAGTATTTT.

The chain carries TRBV6-2 or TRBV6-3 and TRBJ2-1, with D hard to call. The CDR3 totals 14 residues. Trimming shortened V by 5 bases and J by 9 bases, and 17 bases separated the two germline ends. Germline V gene lookup returns CDR1 MNHEY and CDR2 SVGEGT. The CDR3 sequence is CASSQPTRLGEQFF. CDR3 in DNA: TGTGCCAGCAGTCAACCGACCAGACTTGGTGAGCAGTTCTTC.

This clonotype was detected only a few times. V and J are TRBV7-3 and TRBJ1-1; weak D call: TRBD1 (5 bases). CDR1 SGHTA and CDR2 FQGTGA come from the germline V gene. The CDR3 runs 13 residues. Trimming took 4 bases from V and 5 from J, leaving 11 bases between them. The CDR3 here is CASSYGALTEAFF. CDR3 bases: TGTGCCAGCAGCTACGGGGCTCTGACTGAAGCTTTCTTT. Using reference TRBV7-3 and TRBJ1-1 for the parts outside the CDR3, the full variable domain is GAGVSQTPSNKVTEKGKYVELRCDPISGHTALYWYRQSLGQGPEFLIYFQGTGAADDSGLPNDRFFAVRPEGSVSTLKIQRTERGDSAVYLCASSYGALTEAFFGQGTRLTVV.

Ten or more counts support this clonotype. V usage is TRBV6-2 or TRBV6-3 and J usage is TRBJ2-1, with D hard to call. The ends were cut back, 8 bases at V and 10 bases at J, with 12 bases in the middle. The germline V gene has CDR1 MNHEY and CDR2 SVGEGT. The CDR3 sequence is 11 residues long. CDR3 sequence reads: CASAEPEEQFF. DNA for the CDR3: TGTGCCAGCGCGGAACCGGAAGAGCAGTTCTTC.

This clonotype was counted between two and nine times. This rearrangement joins TRBV20-1 to TRBJ2-3, with 10 bases aligning to TRBD2. Trimming at V came to 0 bases and at J to 5 bases, leaving 8 bases not matched to a gene. Germline V CDR1 and CDR2: DFQATT, SNEGSKA (reference sequence). The CDR3 sequence is 16 residues long. The CDR3 DNA reads as TGCAGTGCTAGAGATCCGAGCGGGAGGGCCATAGATACGCAGTATTTT. Protein: CSARDPSGRAIDTQYF.

This clonotype was counted ten times or more. Germline is not matched at one junction end, which may reflect a read error. The chain recombines TRBV13 with TRBJ2-5, with TRBD1 matching over 9 bases. The CDR3 has 13 residues. In germline, CDR1 is PRHDT, CDR2 FYEKMQ (reference sequence). This CDR3 is CASSLSKPGQGHF. DNA for the CDR3: TGTGCCAGCAGCCTTAGCAAACCGGGACAGGGCCACTTC.

Ten or more counts support this clonotype. CDR3 in amino acids: CASSLASPTETQYF. DNA for the CDR3: TGTGCCAGCAGTTTAGCGTCACCGACGGAGACCCAGTACTTC. This chain connects TRBV28 to TRBJ2-5; D is ambiguous. Germline V gene lookup returns CDR1 MDHEN and CDR2 SYDVKM. CDR3 length: 14 residues. V lost 2 bases and J 5 bases, leaving 12 bases between the germline ends. Complete variable domain (other parts from reference TRBV28 and TRBJ2-5): DVKVTQSSRYLVKRTGEKVFLECVQDMDHENMFWYRQDPGLGLRLIYFSYDVKMKEKGDIPEGYSVSREKKERFSLILESASTNQTSMYLCASSLASPTETQYFGPGTRLLVL.

This clonotype was seen at least ten times. The genes are TRBV5-1 and TRBJ2-3; D not certain. CDR1 SGHRS and CDR2 YFSETQ come from the germline V gene. The CDR3 is 19 residues long. Trimming left V 3 bases short and J 0 bases short, with 23 bases between. The CDR3 is CASSSSLSGRTSSTDTQYF. CDR3 bases: TGCGCCAGCAGCTCCTCCCTCTCTGGACGAACCTCTAGCACAGATACGCAGTATTTT.

This clonotype was picked up a small number of times. This chain uses TRBV7-2 with TRBJ2-7, with D possibly being TRBD2 (5 bases). CDR3 length: 16 amino acids. Trimming removed 5 bases at V and 2 bases at J, with 19 bases between. Germline V gene data show CDR1 as SGHTA and CDR2 as FQGNSA. The CDR3 loop is CASSPYHGLPAYEQYF. The CDR3 nucleotides are TGTGCCAGCAGCCCTTACCATGGACTGCCTGCCTACGAGCAGTACTTC. The full variable domain, completed using reference TRBV7-2 and TRBJ2-7, is GAGVSQSPSNKVTEKGKDVELRCDPISGHTALYWYRQSLGQGLEFLIYFQGNSAPDKSGLPSDRFSAERTGGSVSTLTIQRTQQEDSAVYLCASSPYHGLPAYEQYFGPGTRLTVT.

The chain joins TRBV11-2 to TRBJ1-1; D ambiguous. CDR1 SGHAT and CDR2 FQNNGV come from the germline V gene. This CDR3 is built from 18 residues. V was clipped by 2 bases and J by 0 bases, with 19 bases between them. The CDR3: CASSLTWQAGRMNTEAFF. CDR3 coding DNA: TGTGCCAGCAGCTTAACTTGGCAGGCCGGTCGCATGAACACTGAAGCTTTCTTT.

This clonotype has at least ten counts. The rearrangement links TRBV28 to TRBJ1-5; D remains ambiguous. Germline V gene data show CDR1 as MDHEN and CDR2 as SYDVKM. The CDR3 loop spans 12 amino acids. Trimming shortened V by 7 bases and J by 6 bases, and 10 bases separated the two germline ends. This chain's CDR3 is CASMILTQPQHF. CDR3 coding DNA: TGTGCCAGCATGATACTTACTCAGCCCCAGCATTTT.